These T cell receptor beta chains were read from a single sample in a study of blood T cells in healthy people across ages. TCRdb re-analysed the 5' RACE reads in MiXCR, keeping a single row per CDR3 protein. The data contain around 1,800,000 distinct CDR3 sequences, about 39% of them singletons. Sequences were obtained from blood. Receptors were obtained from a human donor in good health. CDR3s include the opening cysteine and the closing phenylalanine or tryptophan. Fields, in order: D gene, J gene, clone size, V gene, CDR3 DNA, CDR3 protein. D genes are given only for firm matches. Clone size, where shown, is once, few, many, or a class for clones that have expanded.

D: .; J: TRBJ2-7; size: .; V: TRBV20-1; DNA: TGCAGTGCTAGCGGGGGGCAAGCCTATGAGCAGTACTTC; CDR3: CSASGGQAYEQYF
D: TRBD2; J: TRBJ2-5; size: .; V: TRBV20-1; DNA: TGCAGTGCTAGGACTAGCGGGACCGGTCAAGAGACCCAGTACTTC; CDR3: CSARTSGTGQETQYF
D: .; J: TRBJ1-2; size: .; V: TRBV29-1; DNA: TGCAGCGTTGAATCATTAGTAGCCTCAGCTTTTGCAGGCTACACCTTC; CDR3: CSVESLVASAFAGYTF
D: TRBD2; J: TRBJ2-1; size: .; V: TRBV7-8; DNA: TGTGCCAGCAGCCCCCGTAGGGTTCTACTAGCGGGATGGAACAATGAGCAGTTCTTC; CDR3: CASSPRRVLLAGWNNEQFF
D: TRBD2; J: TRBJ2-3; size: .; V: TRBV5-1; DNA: TGCGCCAGCAGCGCCGGGACTACAGCGGCGGGGGGGCAGTATTTT; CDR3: CASSAGTTAAGGQYF
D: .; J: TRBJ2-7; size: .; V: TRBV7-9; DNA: TGTGCCAGCAGCGAACTTACCGGGACCCCGGGGGACGAGCAGTACTTC; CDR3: CASSELTGTPGDEQYF
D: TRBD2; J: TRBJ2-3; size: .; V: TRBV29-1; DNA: TGCAGCGTTAGTGGCTCGAGCGGGGGGGCCACAGATACGCAGTATTTT; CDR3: CSVSGSSGGATDTQYF
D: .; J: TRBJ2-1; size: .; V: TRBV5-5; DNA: TGTGCCAGCAGCTTGGCCCTGGTGGGGGATCCTACCTACAATGAGCAGTTCTTC; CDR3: CASSLALVGDPTYNEQFF
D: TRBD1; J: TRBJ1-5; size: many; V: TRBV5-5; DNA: TGTGCCAGCGGCAGTTCCGGGACAGGGGGCCCCCAGCATTTT; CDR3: CASGSSGTGGPQHF
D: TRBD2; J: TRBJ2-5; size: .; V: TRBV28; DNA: TGTGCCAGCAGTTTACCCCCCCGGGGGGTAGAAGAGACCCAGTACTTC; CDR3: CASSLPPRGVEETQYF
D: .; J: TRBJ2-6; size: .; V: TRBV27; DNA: TGTGCCAGCACTATCATTAGCCGGACGCGGGCAGTATCTGGGGCCAACGTCCTGACTTTC; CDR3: CASTIISRTRAVSGANVLTF
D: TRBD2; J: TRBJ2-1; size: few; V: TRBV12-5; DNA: TGTGCTAGTGGTTTGGGGACTAGCGGTACCTACAATGAGCAGTTCTTC; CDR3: CASGLGTSGTYNEQFF
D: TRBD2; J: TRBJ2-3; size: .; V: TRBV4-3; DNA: TGCGCCAGCAGCCAAGATCGTGTCTGGCTAGCGGGGGCCCCACTGGCAGATACGCAGTATTTT; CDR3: CASSQDRVWLAGAPLADTQYF
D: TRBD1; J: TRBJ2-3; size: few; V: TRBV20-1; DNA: TGCAGTGCTAGGGGACAGGGGGCAGATACGCAGTATTTT; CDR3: CSARGQGADTQYF
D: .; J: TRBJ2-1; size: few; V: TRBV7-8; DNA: TGTGCCAGCAGCAGACCCGGGACTAATGAGCAGTTCTTC; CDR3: CASSRPGTNEQFF
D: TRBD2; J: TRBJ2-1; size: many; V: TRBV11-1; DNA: TGTGCCAGCAGTTTAGCGGGGCTCCCTGAGCAGTTCTTC; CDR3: CASSLAGLPEQFF
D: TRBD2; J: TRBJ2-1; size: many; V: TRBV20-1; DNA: TGCAGTGCTAGAGAGGCTAGCGGGGTCAATGAGCAGTTCTTC; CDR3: CSAREASGVNEQFF
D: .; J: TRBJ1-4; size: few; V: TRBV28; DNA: TGTGCCAGCAGTTCCAATTACGGAGGGAGAGATGAAAAACTGTTTTTT; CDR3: CASSSNYGGRDEKLFF
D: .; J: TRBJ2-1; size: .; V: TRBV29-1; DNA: TGCAGCGTTGAAGCCGAGAGCCCAGGACAGTACGATGAGCAGTTCTTC; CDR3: CSVEAESPGQYDEQFF
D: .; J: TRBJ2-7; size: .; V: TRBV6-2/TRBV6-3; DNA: TGTGCCAGCAGTTACGGGGAGCACTACGAGCAGTACTTC; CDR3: CASSYGEHYEQYF
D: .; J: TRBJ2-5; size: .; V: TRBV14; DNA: TGTGCCAGCAGCCCCGCCATCCGAGAGACCCAGTACTTC; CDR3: CASSPAIRETQYF